The rows below give T cell receptor beta chains drawn from one sample of a study of identical twins. TCRdb reanalysed the 5' RACE reads using MiXCR and keeps one entry per CDR3 protein. The profile shows 270,000 or so distinct CDR3 sequences, about 8.5% of them singletons. The same sample was also used in a study of yellow fever vaccine responses in identical twins.

The source material was CD8+ T cells sorted from blood. The receptors here all came from a woman younger than 35 in good health. CDR3s include the opening cysteine and the closing phenylalanine or tryptophan. The D gene is left open where the match is weak. For some rows the clone size is stated as once, few or many, or as a class when expanded; others skip it.

cdr3_aa | cdr3_nt | j_call | d_call | v_call | clone_size
CASSLEGLAGSDTQYF | TGTGCCAGCAGCTTAGAGGGACTAGCGGGCTCAGATACGCAGTATTTT | TRBJ2-3 | TRBD2 | TRBV7-3 | -
CASSLFTGALGGELFF | TGTGCCAGCAGTTTATTCACGGGAGCCCTGGGCGGGGAGCTGTTTTTT | TRBJ2-2 | - | TRBV12-3/TRBV12-4 | -
CASSPALGSFYEQYF | TGTGCCAGCTCACCAGCTCTCGGGAGCTTCTACGAGCAGTACTTC | TRBJ2-7 | - | TRBV18 | -
CASSMTYEQYF | TGTGCCAGCTCAATGACCTACGAGCAGTACTTC | TRBJ2-7 | - | TRBV11-2 | -
CASRGPADEQFF | TGTGCCAGCAGGGGACCCGCGGATGAGCAGTTCTTC | TRBJ2-1 | - | TRBV2 | few
CSVEAGVVLTDTQYF | TGCAGCGTTGAGGCAGGGGTAGTACTCACAGATACGCAGTATTTT | TRBJ2-3 | - | TRBV29-1 | many
CASRQFGTGELFF | TGTGCCAGCAGACAGTTTGGCACCGGGGAGCTGTTTTTT | TRBJ2-2 | - | TRBV6-1 | few
CASSPTGGGEKLFF | TGTGCCAGCAGCCCTACAGGGGGAGGAGAAAAACTGTTTTTT | TRBJ1-4 | TRBD1 | TRBV5-5 | many
CASSLKGQGDEQYF | TGTGCCAGCAGCCTAAAGGGACAGGGAGACGAGCAGTACTTC | TRBJ2-7 | TRBD1 | TRBV7-6 | -
CASRTGLPYNEQFF | TGTGCCAGCAGGACGGGACTTCCCTACAATGAGCAGTTCTTC | TRBJ2-1 | - | TRBV12-3/TRBV12-4 | many
CASRDTRDSTDTQYF | TGTGCCAGCAGAGATACACGGGACAGCACAGATACGCAGTATTTT | TRBJ2-3 | - | TRBV11-2 | -
CASSSTGTGGRNEQFF | TGTGCCAGCAGCTCCACCGGGACAGGGGGGAGGAATGAGCAGTTCTTC | TRBJ2-1 | TRBD1 | TRBV7-3 | few
CASSSPGGEQFF | TGTGCCAGCAGCTCCCCGGGGGGTGAGCAGTTCTTC | TRBJ2-1 | TRBD2 | TRBV12-3/TRBV12-4 | many
CASSQTISVAGDTDTQYF | TGCGCCAGCAGCCAGACAATCAGCGTAGCGGGGGACACAGATACGCAGTATTTT | TRBJ2-3 | TRBD2 | TRBV4-1 | few
CASSQGSANTGELFF | TGTGCCAGCAGCCAAGGTTCTGCAAACACCGGGGAGCTGTTTTTT | TRBJ2-2 | - | TRBV3-1 | many
CASSQRGGLTNNQPQHF | TGTGCCAGCAGCCAAAGGGGTGGACTGACCAACAATCAGCCCCAGCATTTT | TRBJ1-5 | - | TRBV7-2 | few
CSVELGTVSSGANVLTF | TGCAGCGTTGAACTCGGGACGGTGAGCTCTGGGGCCAACGTCCTGACTTTC | TRBJ2-6 | - | TRBV29-1 | -
CSARDFRTGRETQYF | TGCAGTGCTAGAGATTTTAGAACAGGGAGAGAGACCCAGTACTTC | TRBJ2-5 | - | TRBV20-1 | -
CASSPLGFANTGELFF | TGTGCCAGCTCACCGCTCGGGTTCGCGAACACCGGGGAGCTGTTTTTT | TRBJ2-2 | - | TRBV18 | few
CASSPWTSDAQETQYF | TGCGCCAGCAGCCCCTGGACTAGCGACGCCCAAGAGACCCAGTACTTC | TRBJ2-5 | TRBD2 | TRBV4-1 | few
CASALHPVGGLDDTQYF | TGTGCCAGCGCCCTCCATCCTGTCGGCGGTCTAGATGATACGCAGTATTTT | TRBJ2-3 | - | TRBV12-3/TRBV12-4 | -
CASAVSLDSPNKRGTQYF | TGTGCCAGCGCAGTTTCGTTGGACAGCCCCAACAAAAGGGGAACGCAGTATTTT | TRBJ2-3 | - | TRBV11-1 | few
CASSPPGQNYEQYF | TGTGCCAGCAGCCCCCCGGGACAGAACTACGAGCAGTACTTC | TRBJ2-7 | TRBD1 | TRBV7-8 | many
CATRRSNEQFF | TGTGCCACCAGGAGGTCGAATGAGCAGTTCTTC | TRBJ2-1 | - | TRBV15 | few
CASSLGTGQVQPQHF | TGTGCCAGCAGTTTAGGGACAGGGCAGGTCCAGCCCCAGCATTTT | TRBJ1-5 | TRBD1 | TRBV27 | -
CATSDAQRSEGELFF | TGTGCCACCAGTGATGCTCAGCGGTCGGAGGGGGAGCTGTTTTTT | TRBJ2-2 | - | TRBV24-1 | many
CASRTSPPDTQYF | TGCGCCAGCAGGACGAGCCCTCCAGATACGCAGTATTTT | TRBJ2-3 | - | TRBV5-1 | few
CSVFPWSQETQYF | TGCAGCGTGTTCCCGTGGAGTCAAGAGACCCAGTACTTC | TRBJ2-5 | - | TRBV29-1 | many
CASSNRDLYTDTQYF | TGTGCCAGCAGCAATCGCGACCTATACACAGATACGCAGTATTTT | TRBJ2-3 | - | TRBV21-1 | few
CSARERDYEQYF | TGCAGTGCTAGAGAGCGGGACTACGAGCAGTACTTC | TRBJ2-7 | - | TRBV20-1 | many
CASSLGQKAFF | TGCGCCAGCAGCTTGGGGCAGAAAGCTTTCTTT | TRBJ1-1 | - | TRBV5-1 | few
CASSLTGSDEQYF | TGTGCCAGCAGTTTAACAGGGTCCGACGAGCAGTACTTC | TRBJ2-7 | - | TRBV27 | few
CASSQDLNLPPNEQFF | TGCGCCAGCAGCCAAGATCTCAACCTCCCCCCCAATGAGCAGTTCTTC | TRBJ2-1 | - | TRBV4-3 | few
CASSHKIRDSQETQYF | TGTGCCAGCAGCCATAAGATCCGGGACAGCCAAGAGACCCAGTACTTC | TRBJ2-5 | TRBD1 | TRBV3-1 | few
CASSHVAGGQMTDTQYF | TGTGCCAGCAGCCATGTAGCGGGGGGGCAGATGACAGATACGCAGTATTTT | TRBJ2-3 | TRBD2 | TRBV3-1 | many
CSVVRDDDWGEQFF | TGCAGCGTTGTCCGGGACGATGACTGGGGTGAGCAGTTCTTC | TRBJ2-1 | - | TRBV29-1 | many
CASSLVPSNNYEQYF | TGTGCCAGCAGCTTAGTCCCGAGCAACAACTACGAGCAGTACTTC | TRBJ2-7 | - | TRBV7-9 | -
CASSPQGDFRVGNEQFF | TGTGCCAGCAGCCCCCAAGGGGACTTCCGAGTCGGCAATGAGCAGTTCTTC | TRBJ2-1 | - | TRBV7-9 | few
CASSSSDPDYEQYF | TGTGCCAGCAGCTCCTCCGACCCGGACTACGAGCAGTACTTC | TRBJ2-7 | - | TRBV7-9 | -
CSVVGTPRRGEQYF | TGCAGCGTTGTGGGGACCCCAAGGAGAGGCGAGCAGTACTTC | TRBJ2-7 | - | TRBV29-1 | many
CASSPDGQTNQPQHF | TGTGCCAGCAGTCCAGACGGACAAACTAATCAGCCCCAGCATTTT | TRBJ1-5 | - | TRBV12-3/TRBV12-4 | many
CASSLGGGSQETQYF | TGTGCCAGCAGCTTAGGAGGTGGCAGCCAAGAGACCCAGTACTTC | TRBJ2-5 | - | TRBV7-9 | few
CASSEKARTGVDGYTF | TGCGCCAGCAGTGAAAAGGCGCGGACAGGGGTCGATGGCTACACCTTC | TRBJ1-2 | TRBD1 | TRBV10-1 | -
CATSREGAGGAQGYTF | TGTGCCACCAGCAGAGAAGGTGCTGGGGGGGCGCAGGGCTACACCTTC | TRBJ1-2 | - | TRBV15 | few
CSVQGLMVETSRSSYNEQFF | TGCAGCGTTCAGGGGCTTATGGTTGAGACTAGCCGCAGCTCCTACAATGAGCAGTTCTTC | TRBJ2-1 | - | TRBV29-1 | many
CASSPRQGARRNEQFF | TGTGCCAGCAGCCCGAGACAGGGGGCACGGAGGAATGAGCAGTTCTTC | TRBJ2-1 | TRBD1 | TRBV11-2 | many
CASTTEPYNEKLFF | TGTGCCAGCACCACAGAGCCTTATAATGAAAAACTGTTTTTT | TRBJ1-4 | - | TRBV12-3/TRBV12-4 | many
CSARDQGSGRNEQFF | TGCAGTGCTAGAGATCAGGGTAGCGGGAGAAATGAGCAGTTCTTC | TRBJ2-1 | TRBD2 | TRBV20-1 | many
CASSLSRRGETQYF | TGTGCCAGCAGTTTATCCCGCCGGGGAGAGACCCAGTACTTC | TRBJ2-5 | - | TRBV27 | few
CASSSPGQGRHEQYF | TGCGCCAGCAGCTCCCCGGGACAGGGTCGCCACGAGCAGTACTTC | TRBJ2-7 | TRBD1 | TRBV5-1 | -
CASSSPQEAGVHEQYF | TGTGCCAGCTCATCCCCGCAGGAAGCAGGGGTCCACGAGCAGTACTTC | TRBJ2-7 | - | TRBV18 | few
CATSPAGESYEQYF | TGTGCCACCTCGCCCGCAGGGGAATCCTACGAGCAGTACTTC | TRBJ2-7 | - | TRBV27 | few
CAISELGAGTYGYTF | TGTGCCATCAGTGAGTTAGGGGCAGGCACCTATGGCTACACCTTC | TRBJ1-2 | - | TRBV10-3 | few
CASSQDLAGYTYEQYF | TGCGCCAGCAGCCAAGACCTAGCGGGATACACCTACGAGCAGTACTTC | TRBJ2-7 | TRBD2 | TRBV4-3 | few